The entry below describes one TCR beta chain. Its antigen remains unknown. CDR3 length: 15 amino acids. From germline, CDR1 is KGHSH and CDR2 LQKENI. The V end was cut by 1 base, the J end by 2 bases, with 11 bases between. Only in-frame clones appear in the TCRdb table, and some are missing; sequencing was by immunoSEQ multiplex PCR. This repertoire shows some 200,000 clones, 85% to 90% found once; its top ten account for around 6.4%. The sample comes from a study of T cell responses to AZD1222 COVID-19 vaccine. In the study overall: Second-dose intervals of approximately 4 or approximately 12 weeks were pooled. Study observations and caveats: Vaccine-associated CD4 TCRs ranged over spike, dominating at 160-218 and 743-854. Among those given AZD1222, only five or six were seropositive at baseline.

The chain joins TRBV18 to TRBJ2-5; unclear D gene. This TCR was recovered from an adult in good health. Sequencing used peripheral blood, obtained on day 0 of AZD1222 vaccination. Written as DNA, the CDR3 is TGTGCCAGCTCACCACAGGGTTTGGGGCAAGAGACCCAGTACTTC. This codes for CASSPQGLGQETQYF.